This T cell receptor (beta chain) was documented in a study of response to subunit inactivated influenza vaccine (dated by TCRdb to the late 2010s). Turning to the overall study: The study used deep quantitative T cell receptor repertoire profiling to track responses to a trivalent subunit inactivated influenza vaccine. Here is what the overall study found, with its caveats: According to the authors, only a limited number of new T cells may be recruited by each seasonal influenza vaccination.

The method was RT-PCR. The instrument given in TCRdb is Illumina HiSeq 2500. The raw public data were reprocessed by TCRdb itself: fastp quality trimming at Q25, MiXCR clonotype calling, in-frame beta chains only. Rows matching on CDR3 protein sequence are summarized as one entry with the most common DNA and genes. Here the sample has some 600,000 distinct CDR3 sequences; less than 15% occur a single time. Jointly, the top ten make up 7.5% to 8% of the sample. Ten or more counts support this clonotype. Its target antigen remains unknown. Base quality data are lacking; no much larger clone is found one base away. V is clipped by 5 bases and J by 0 bases, and the sequence between their germline boundaries is 17 bases long. CDR3 length: 16 amino acids, cysteine to phenylalanine. The DNA shown is the 48-base CDR3, in frame from base 1.

The chain employs TRBV12-3 or TRBV12-4 and TRBJ2-7, and the D gene may be TRBD1, 6 bases matching. The material sequenced was PBMCs from blood, taken around two weeks before vaccination. This TCR was recovered from a man aged 50 to 60 who received an inactivated influenza vaccine. Donor details come from another sample of the same person, matched by shared clones. The encoded CDR3 is CASSDPGTTSSYEQYF. DNA sequence: TGTGCCAGCAGTGACCCCGGGACAACCAGCTCCTACGAGCAGTACTTC.